Included here is one T cell receptor (beta chain) sequence, with context. Its specificity is not known. The data belong to a study of long-term antiretroviral therapy in people with HIV. The libraries were made with immunoSEQ v3.0 at survey level. Per-sample TRB depth target: roughly 40,000-50,000 T-cell genomes. The table came from immunoSEQ multiplex PCR; TCRdb's copy has only in-frame clones and leaves some out. The table includes 30,000 or so clones, 65% to 75% detected once. The V end was cut by 4 bases, the J end by 3 bases, with 13 bases between. The CDR3 has 14 residues. Germline V lookup: CDR1 SGHAT, CDR2 FQNNGV. Whole-study results and caveats: Upon ART, diversity increased but remained lower than transplant donor controls.

No fewer than two post-ART and no fewer than one pre-ART PBMC samples existed for each donor. Ahead of DNA extraction, samples held about 0.95-11 million cryopreserved PBMC each. The receptor was isolated from a man aged 45-65 years with HIV. The rearrangement joins TRBV11-2 to TRBJ2-7; D may be TRBD1 or TRBD2 (5 bases each). The sample consisted of unsorted PBMCs, taken 3 years after starting antiretroviral therapy. In DNA, the CDR3 is TGTGCCAGCAGCTCAGGGCCGGCGGGCTACGAGCAGTACTTC. Amino acid sequence: CASSSGPAGYEQYF.